Each of the 15 T cell receptor beta chains below was sequenced from the same sample in a study of graft-versus-host responses after intestinal transplantation. Libraries were prepared by immunoSEQ multiplex PCR; TCRdb keeps only in-frame clonotypes and omits some of them. Here the sample spans under 150,000 clones, about 92% being singletons. Their antigen targets remain unknown. The sequences come from unstimulated CD4+ T cells sorted from spleen or lymph node cells, collected before intestinal transplant. Receptor source: a human donor who received an intestinal transplant.

The CDR3 loop is CASSGAETQYF. The CDR3 region has the DNA TGTGCCAGTTCGGGGGCCGAAACGCAGTATTTT. The rearrangement uses TRBV19 and TRBJ2-3; D tentatively reads TRBD1 or TRBD2 (6 bases each). There are 11 residues in the CDR3. Trimming pared 8 bases from V and 9 bases from J, leaving 12 bases between. Looked up from germline, CDR1 is LNHDA and CDR2 is SQIVND (reference sequence).

The chain combines TRBV6-5 with TRBJ2-2; 9 nucleotides line up with TRBD1. With V trimmed by 9 bases and J by 5 bases, 7 bases remained unmatched. Germline V gene sequence: CDR1 MNHEY, CDR2 SVGAGI. This CDR3 contains 14 residues. The CDR3 DNA reads as TGTGCCAGTAAACAGGGGGCTGGGACCGGGGAGCTGTTTTTT. Amino acid sequence: CASKQGAGTGELFF.

V and J are TRBV5-1 and TRBJ2-2; 8 positions match TRBD1. The V segment lost 3 bases and the J segment 2 bases; nucleotides outside the gene matches: 9. In germline, CDR1 is SGHRS, CDR2 YFSETQ. The CDR3 sequence is 17 residues long. The CDR3 protein is CASSSPRPGGNTGELFF. In DNA, the CDR3 is TGCGCCAGCAGCTCCCCCAGGCCAGGGGGCAACACCGGGGAGCTGTTTTTT. Combining the CDR3 with reference TRBV5-1 and TRBJ2-2 gives the whole variable domain KAGVTQTPRYLIKTRGQQVTLSCSPISGHRSVSWYQQTPGQGLQFLFEYFSETQRNKGNFPGRFSGRQFSNSRSEMNVSTLELGDSALYLCASSSPRPGGNTGELFFGEGSRLTVL.

CDR3 sequence reads: CASSLFGGEESPLHF. The CDR3 nucleotides read TGTGCCAGCAGTTTATTCGGGGGCGAGGAGTCACCCCTCCACTTT. The gene calls are TRBV27 and TRBJ1-6, with D possibly TRBD1 on 6 matching bases. The CDR3 runs 15 residues. V shed 1 base and J shed 10 bases, with 14 bases lying between them. Germline-derived CDR1 and CDR2 are MNHEY and SMNVEV (reference sequence).

V and J are TRBV19 and TRBJ2-2; 7 bases line up with TRBD1. V lost 1 base to trimming and J lost 6 bases; unmatched junction nucleotides: 5. This CDR3 region has 15 residues. The germline CDR1 and CDR2 sequences are LNHDA and SQIVND (reference sequence). The CDR3 sequence is CASSIGRQGSGELFF. The CDR3 coding sequence is TGTGCCAGTAGTATAGGCCGACAGGGCTCCGGGGAGCTGTTTTTT.

The genes are TRBV5-1 and TRBJ1-6; D is possibly TRBD1 (6 bases). From germline, CDR1 is SGHRS and CDR2 YFSETQ. CDR3 length equals 15 residues. Trimming took 4 bases from V and 7 from J, leaving 15 bases between them. CDR3 sequence: CASSTINRANSPLHF. The CDR3 DNA reads TGCGCCAGCAGCACCATTAACAGGGCGAATTCACCCCTCCACTTT.

On this clone: The CDR3 ends on some other residue instead of the conserved phenylalanine or tryptophan, so this is likely a read error. The DNA is left out, because the CDR3 cannot be placed on it with certainty; the CDR3 is given as TCRdb lists it. The J gene is TRBJ1-5, the V gene TRBV19; the table calls TRBD1, which could not be checked here. The CDR3 length is 12 residues, termini included. Germline CDR1 is LNHDA and CDR2 is SQIVND (reference sequence). CDR3 sequence reads: CASRFAWQGEDN.

The chain employs TRBV12-5 and TRBJ2-1; 10 bases line up with TRBD1. The length of the CDR3 is 17 residues. Per the germline V gene, CDR1 is LGHNT and CDR2 is FRNRAP. Trimming cost V 1 base and J 6 bases; bases outside gene matches: 9. The CDR3 spells CASGLALGTGDGNEQFF. CDR3 in DNA: TGTGCTAGTGGTTTGGCGCTCGGGACAGGGGATGGCAATGAGCAGTTCTTC. Based on the CDR3 plus reference TRBV12-5 and TRBJ2-1, the full variable domain is DARVTQTPRHKVTEMGQEVTMRCQPILGHNTVFWYRQTMMQGLELLAYFRNRAPLDDSGMPKDRFSAEMPDATLATLKIQPSEPRDSAVYFCASGLALGTGDGNEQFFGPGTRLTVL.

The chain uses TRBV2 and TRBJ1-5, with D unresolved. The germline CDR1 and CDR2 sequences are SNHLY and FYNNEI. Between the trimmed V and J ends, which lost 3 bases and 4 bases, there was a span of 7 bases. The CDR3 contains 13 residues. CDR3 amino acids: CASSDESNQPQHF. The CDR3 DNA reads as TGTGCCAGCAGTGACGAGTCGAATCAGCCCCAGCATTTT.

The V and J genes are TRBV4-2 and TRBJ1-2, with 7 nucleotides matching TRBD1. In germline, CDR1 is LGHNA, CDR2 YNFKEQ. The CDR3 runs to 14 residues. V lost 4 bases to trimming and J lost 2 bases; unmatched junction nucleotides: 4. The CDR3 DNA reads as TGTGCCAGCAGCCCGGGGGACAGAAACTATGGCTACACCTTC. Its translation: CASSPGDRNYGYTF.

This clone was counted a single time. This rearrangement joins TRBV20-1 to TRBJ2-7; D possibly uses TRBD1 or TRBD2 (5 bases each). CDR1 is DFQATT, CDR2 SNEGSKA, per germline (reference sequence). Trimming left V 6 bases short and J 6 bases short, with 12 bases between. The CDR3 totals 11 residues. CDR3 nucleotides: TGCAGTGCACGGCGTGGGACCGAGCAGTACTTC. The encoded protein is CSARRGTEQYF.

The chain couples TRBV7-2 to TRBJ2-5; D may be TRBD2 (6 bases). The germline gives CDR1 SGHTA, CDR2 FQGNSA. V dropped 5 bases and J dropped 0 bases, with 13 bases sitting between them. The CDR3 runs 15 residues. The CDR3 region has the DNA TGTGCCAGCAGCAGGCGGGGCAGGAACCAAGAGACCCAGTACTTC. It yields the protein CASSRRGRNQETQYF.

V is TRBV4-1 and J is TRBJ2-3; 7 positions match TRBD1. After removal of 3 bases from V and 5 bases from J, the junction contained 11 bases not matched to a gene. CDR1 is MGHRA, CDR2 YSYEKL, per germline. The CDR3 totals 16 residues. CDR3 nucleotides: TGCGCCAGCAGCCAGACCCACAGGGGATTGGGAGATACGCAGTATTTT. Its protein product is CASSQTHRGLGDTQYF.

V gene TRBV7-9 combines with J gene TRBJ2-3, with no clear D. The CDR3 has 12 residues. CDR1 is SEHNR, CDR2 FQNEAQ, per germline (reference sequence). V shed 4 bases and J shed 3 bases, with 5 bases lying between them. The CDR3 loop is CASSSRTDTQYF. Written as DNA, the CDR3 is TGTGCCAGCAGCTCCCGGACAGATACGCAGTATTTT.

The gene calls are TRBV5-1 and TRBJ1-5, with D hard to call. V lost 0 bases and J 3 bases, leaving 10 bases between the germline ends. Germline V gene sequence: CDR1 SGHRS, CDR2 YFSETQ. The CDR3 spans 15 residues. CDR3 loop: CASSLGPGINQPQHF. CDR3 nucleotide sequence: TGCGCCAGCAGCTTGGGGCCAGGAATCAATCAGCCCCAGCATTTT.